The present T cell receptor beta chain was sequenced within a study of T cells expressing NK-cell markers. Broader study findings: Among four donors, these clonotypes also ranked first in the CD3+CD56-NKG2C+ fraction.

Note on this clonotype: Its antigen is not known.

Germline V gene data show CDR1 as SEHNR and CDR2 as FQNEAQ (reference sequence). The CDR3 consists of 17 residues. Reanalyzing the 5' RACE reads, TCRdb keeps one entry per CDR3 protein, without DNA. Recorded for this sample: 550,000 to 600,000 distinct CDR3 sequences. This sequence originates from a man younger than 35 in good health. This sequence joins TRBV7-9 and TRBJ2-3; TCRdb's D gene call, TRBD1, goes unchecked for lack of DNA. The sample comprised blood T cells: a sorted CD56 or NKG2C T cell subset, CD4+ or CD8+ T cells, or bulk PBMC T cells (not recorded which). CDR3 sequence: CASSFYPPGLATDTQYF.